The T cell receptor beta chain under discussion was sequenced for a study of blood T cell repertoires in COVID-19. On the study more broadly: The samples span acute and convalescent COVID-19 from the United States, Italy and Spain. Sample material is recorded as cDNA or gDNA derived from T cells, B-cell-depleted T cells, or PBMCs.

Produced via immunoSEQ multiplex PCR; TCRdb's table is partial and in-frame only. Counted here are more than 110,000 clones, approximately 84% occurring once; the ten biggest clones make up about two fifths. The clonotype comes from a human donor in a cohort sampled during active COVID-19. Specimen: peripheral blood.

CDR3 in amino acids: CASSFQPGGSQETQYF. The CDR3 DNA follows: TGCGCCAGCAGCTTCCAACCGGGGGGTTCCCAAGAGACCCAGTACTTC. The chain combines TRBV5-1 with TRBJ2-5; 7 bases agree with TRBD2. Germline CDR1 SGHRS, CDR2 YFSETQ. The J segment lost 1 base and the V segment lost 2 bases, leaving 8 bases of the junction unmatched. The CDR3 has 16 residues.